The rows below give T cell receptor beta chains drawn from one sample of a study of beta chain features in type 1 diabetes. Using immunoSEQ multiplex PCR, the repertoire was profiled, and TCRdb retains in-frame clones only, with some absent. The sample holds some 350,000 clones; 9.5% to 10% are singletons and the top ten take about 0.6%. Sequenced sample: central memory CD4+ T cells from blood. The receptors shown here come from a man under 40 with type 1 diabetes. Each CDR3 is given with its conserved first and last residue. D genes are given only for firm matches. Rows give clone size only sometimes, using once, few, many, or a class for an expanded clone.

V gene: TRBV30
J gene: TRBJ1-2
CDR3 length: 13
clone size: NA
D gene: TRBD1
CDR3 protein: CVTGRDRGYGYTF
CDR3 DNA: TGTGTCACCGGAAGGGACAGGGGGTATGGCTACACCTTC

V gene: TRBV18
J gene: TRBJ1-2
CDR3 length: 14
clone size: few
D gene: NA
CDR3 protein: CASSETSINYGYTF
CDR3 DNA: TGTGCCAGCTCAGAGACAAGTATCAACTATGGCTACACCTTC

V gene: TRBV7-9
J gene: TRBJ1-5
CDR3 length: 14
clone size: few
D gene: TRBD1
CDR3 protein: CASSPDRGSQPQHF
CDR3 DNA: TGTGCCAGCAGCCCGGACAGGGGAAGTCAGCCCCAGCATTTT

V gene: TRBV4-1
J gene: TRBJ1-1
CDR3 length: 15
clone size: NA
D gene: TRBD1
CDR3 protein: CASSQGQGPNTEAFF
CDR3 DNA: TGCGCCAGCAGCCAAGGACAGGGGCCGAACACTGAAGCTTTCTTT

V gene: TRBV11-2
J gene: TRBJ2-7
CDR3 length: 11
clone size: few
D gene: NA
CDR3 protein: CASSYSYEQYF
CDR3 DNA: TGTGCCAGCAGTTACAGTTACGAGCAGTACTTC

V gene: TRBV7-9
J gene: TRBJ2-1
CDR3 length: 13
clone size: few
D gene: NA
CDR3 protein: CASRPGLNNEQFF
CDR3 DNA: TGTGCCAGCAGGCCGGGTCTGAACAATGAGCAGTTCTTC

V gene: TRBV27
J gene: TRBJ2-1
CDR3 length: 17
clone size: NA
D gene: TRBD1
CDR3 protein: CASSLRQGPSSYNEQFF
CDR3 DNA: TGTGCCAGCAGTCTCCGACAGGGACCAAGCTCCTACAATGAGCAGTTCTTC

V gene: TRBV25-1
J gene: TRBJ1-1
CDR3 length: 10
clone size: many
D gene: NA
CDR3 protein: CASSDAEAFF
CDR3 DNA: TGTGCCAGCAGTGACGCTGAAGCTTTCTTT

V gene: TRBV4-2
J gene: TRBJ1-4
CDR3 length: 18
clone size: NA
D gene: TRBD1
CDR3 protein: CASSEGIRARDRNEKLFF
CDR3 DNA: TGTGCCAGCAGCGAAGGAATAAGAGCCCGGGACAGAAATGAAAAACTGTTTTTT

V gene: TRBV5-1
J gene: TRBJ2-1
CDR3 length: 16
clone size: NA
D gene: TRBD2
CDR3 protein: CASSLISGSSYNEQFF
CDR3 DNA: TGCGCCAGCAGCTTGATTAGCGGGAGCTCCTACAATGAGCAGTTCTTC

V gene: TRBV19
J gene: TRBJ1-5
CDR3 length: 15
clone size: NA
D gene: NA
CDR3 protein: CASSIDAGGNQPQHF
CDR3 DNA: TGTGCCAGTAGTATAGACGCAGGTGGCAATCAGCCCCAGCATTTT

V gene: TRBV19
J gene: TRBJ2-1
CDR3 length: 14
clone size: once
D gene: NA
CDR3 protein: CASGTKGAYNEQFF
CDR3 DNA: TGTGCCAGTGGGACTAAGGGGGCCTACAATGAGCAGTTCTTC

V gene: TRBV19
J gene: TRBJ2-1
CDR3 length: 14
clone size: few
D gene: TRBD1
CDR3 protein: CASTANRDSNEQFF
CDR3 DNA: TGTGCCAGTACCGCCAACCGGGACAGCAATGAGCAGTTCTTC

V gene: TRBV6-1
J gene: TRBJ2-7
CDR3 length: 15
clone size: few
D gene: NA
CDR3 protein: CASREAPTADYEQYF
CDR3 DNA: TGTGCCAGCAGGGAGGCCCCCACAGCGGACTACGAGCAGTACTTC

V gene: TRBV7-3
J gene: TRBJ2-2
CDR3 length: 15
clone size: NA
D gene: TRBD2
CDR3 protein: CASSGASGATGELFF
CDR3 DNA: TGTGCCAGCAGCGGGGCTAGCGGGGCCACCGGGGAGCTGTTTTTT

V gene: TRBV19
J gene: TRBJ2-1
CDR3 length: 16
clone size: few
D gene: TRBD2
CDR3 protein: CASTNAGGVPNNEQFF
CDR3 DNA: TGTGCCAGTACTAACGCGGGAGGGGTCCCGAACAATGAGCAGTTCTTC

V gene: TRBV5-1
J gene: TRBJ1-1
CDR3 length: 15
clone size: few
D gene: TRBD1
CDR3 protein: CASSRDPGQDTEAFF
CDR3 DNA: TGCGCCAGCAGCCGTGACCCGGGACAGGACACTGAAGCTTTCTTT

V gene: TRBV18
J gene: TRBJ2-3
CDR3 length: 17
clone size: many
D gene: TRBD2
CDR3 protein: CASSPRRLAGSTDTQYF
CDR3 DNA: TGTGCCAGCTCACCCCGGAGGCTAGCGGGGAGCACAGATACGCAGTATTTT

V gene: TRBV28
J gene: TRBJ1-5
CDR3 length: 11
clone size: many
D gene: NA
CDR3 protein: CASMRYQPQHF
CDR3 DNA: TGTGCCAGCATGAGGTATCAGCCCCAGCATTTT

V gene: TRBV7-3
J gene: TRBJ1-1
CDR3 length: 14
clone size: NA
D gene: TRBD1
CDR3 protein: CASSFGQGGTEAFF
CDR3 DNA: TGTGCCAGCAGCTTTGGACAGGGAGGCACTGAAGCTTTCTTT

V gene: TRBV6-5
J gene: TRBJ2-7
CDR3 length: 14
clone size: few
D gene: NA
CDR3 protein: CASNLGHGSYEQYF
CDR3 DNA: TGTGCCAGCAACCTGGGACACGGATCCTACGAGCAGTACTTC

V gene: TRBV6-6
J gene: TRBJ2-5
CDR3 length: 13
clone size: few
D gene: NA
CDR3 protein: CASSSIGLQTQYF
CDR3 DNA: TGTGCCAGCAGTTCTATAGGGCTACAGACCCAGTACTTC

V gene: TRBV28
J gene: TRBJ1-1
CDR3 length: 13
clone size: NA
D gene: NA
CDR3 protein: CASSLQPRTEAFF
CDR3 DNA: TGTGCCAGCAGTTTACAACCGCGTACTGAAGCTTTCTTT

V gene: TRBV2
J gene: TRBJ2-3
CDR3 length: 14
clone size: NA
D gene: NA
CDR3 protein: CASSESPVTDTQYF
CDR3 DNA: TGTGCCAGCAGTGAAAGTCCCGTCACAGATACGCAGTATTTT

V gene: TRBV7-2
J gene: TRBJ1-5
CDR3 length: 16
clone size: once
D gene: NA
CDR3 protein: CASSLIRTVRNQPQHF
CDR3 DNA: TGTGCCAGCAGCTTAATCAGGACAGTCCGAAATCAGCCCCAGCATTTT

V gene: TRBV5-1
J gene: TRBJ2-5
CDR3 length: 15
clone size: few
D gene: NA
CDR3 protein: CASSSLQRGQETQYF
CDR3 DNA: TGCGCCAGCAGCTCCTTACAACGGGGCCAAGAGACCCAGTACTTC